The 12 T cell receptor beta chains reported below all come from one sample, sequenced in a study of blood T cell repertoires in COVID-19. The assay was immunoSEQ multiplex PCR, and TCRdb's table has in-frame clones only and misses some. The table has roughly 87,000 clones, about 78% seen once. Sequences were obtained from peripheral blood. The receptor source for this set is an elderly woman with acute or convalescent COVID-19.

This clone was seen at least ten times. The rearrangement links TRBV15 to TRBJ2-7, with TRBD1 matching 10 bases. There are 14 residues in the CDR3. CDR1 LNHNV and CDR2 YYDKDF come from the germline V gene (reference sequence). Trimming took 7 bases from V and 5 from J; bases not matched to a gene: 8. Written as DNA, the CDR3 is TGTGCCACCAATGGGGACAGGGGAATCGACGAGCAGTACTTC. It codes for CATNGDRGIDEQYF.

This chain links TRBV7-8 with TRBJ1-2; unclear D gene. CDR1 is SGHVS, CDR2 FQNEAQ, per germline. V was pared by 4 bases and J by 4 bases, with 13 bases between. This CDR3 is built from 14 residues. This chain's CDR3 is CASSSNQVSYGYTF. CDR3 DNA: TGTGCCAGCAGCTCAAATCAGGTTTCCTATGGCTACACCTTC.

This chain uses TRBV10-3 with TRBJ1-3; TRBD1 aligns across 8 bases. CDR1 is ENHRY and CDR2 is SYGVKD in the germline V gene. CDR3 size: 14 residues. J lost 4 bases, V lost 6 bases, and 5 bases had no gene match. CDR3 sequence (DNA): TGTGCCATCAGCAAACAGGGGGAAGGAAACACCATATATTTT. Translated: CAISKQGEGNTIYF.

The chain combines TRBV24-1 with TRBJ2-1, with a tentative D call TRBD2 (7 bases). Trimming stripped 4 bases from V and 8 bases from J, with 14 bases between. From germline, CDR1 is KGHDR and CDR2 SFDVKD. This CDR3 spans 14 amino acids. CDR3 sequence (DNA): TGTGCCACCAGTGAGGGGGGGGCCTTTGATGAGCAGTTCTTC. It translates to CATSEGGAFDEQFF.

This clone was recorded only once. The V call is TRBV4-1, the J call TRBJ1-1; 8 bases align to TRBD1. The V gene's germline CDR1 is MGHRA and CDR2 YSYEKL. The CDR3 spans 15 residues. V gave up 4 bases and J gave up 4 bases; unmatched junction bases: 8. The CDR3: CASSLQTGEATEAFF. In nucleotides, the CDR3 is TGCGCCAGCAGCCTCCAGACAGGGGAGGCCACTGAAGCTTTCTTT.

The V gene is TRBV5-1, the J gene TRBJ2-1; 11 nucleotides match TRBD2. Losses at the gene ends were 3 bases for V and 6 bases for J; bases not matched to a gene: 5. The V gene's germline CDR1 is SGHRS and CDR2 YFSETQ. CDR3 length: 15 amino acids. The CDR3 here is CASSYTSGGINEQFF. The CDR3 coding sequence is TGCGCCAGCAGCTATACTAGCGGGGGTATCAATGAGCAGTTCTTC. Using reference TRBV5-1 and TRBJ2-1 for the parts outside the CDR3, the full variable domain is KAGVTQTPRYLIKTRGQQVTLSCSPISGHRSVSWYQQTPGQGLQFLFEYFSETQRNKGNFPGRFSGRQFSNSRSEMNVSTLELGDSALYLCASSYTSGGINEQFFGPGTRLTVL.

The chain uses TRBV7-8 and TRBJ2-7; perhaps TRBD1 as D (6 bases). CDR1 and CDR2 (germline): SGHVS, FQNEAQ. The CDR3 covers 13 residues. Trimming left V 1 base short and J 6 bases short, with 10 bases between. The CDR3 protein is CASSLEGTTEQYF. The CDR3 region has the DNA TGTGCCAGCAGCTTAGAGGGGACAACCGAGCAGTACTTC.

J is TRBJ1-1 and V is TRBV2; 7 bases match TRBD1. V shed 7 bases, J shed 0 bases, and the junction held 11 bases outside the gene matches. The CDR3 has 16 amino acids. Germline V gene lookup returns CDR1 SNHLY and CDR2 FYNNEI. CDR3 sequence: CASIWQGGAMNTEAFF. The CDR3 DNA is TGTGCCAGCATTTGGCAGGGGGGAGCCATGAACACTGAAGCTTTCTTT.

Worth noting for this clone: Its ends do not fully match the called genes, so a read error is possible. The chain carries TRBV12-3 or TRBV12-4 and TRBJ1-1; TRBD1 might be the D (5 bases). The CDR3 is made up of 12 amino acids. The CDR3 bases are TGTGCCAGCAGTTTGGCGGGGCTAGCTTCCCTCTTT. Its translation is CASSLAGLASLF.

This clone was picked up a small number of times. The J gene is TRBJ2-7, the V gene TRBV15; TRBD1 might be the D (6 bases). V shed 1 base and J shed 7 bases, with 11 bases lying between them. Per the germline V gene, CDR1 is LNHNV and CDR2 is YYDKDF (reference sequence). This CDR3 spans 13 amino acids. The CDR3 bases are TGTGCCACCAGCAGAGTCACGGACAGAGAGCAGTACTTC. It codes for CATSRVTDREQYF.

The V call is TRBV11-2, the J call TRBJ1-2; 12 bases line up with TRBD1. J lost 5 bases, V lost 5 bases, and 6 bases had no gene match. Looked up from germline, CDR1 is SGHAT and CDR2 is FQNNGV. This CDR3 has 15 amino acids. The CDR3 DNA follows: TGTGCCAGCAGCCCGCCGGGACAGGGGGCTTATGGCTACACCTTC. It yields the protein CASSPPGQGAYGYTF. The full variable domain, rest sourced from reference TRBV11-2 and TRBJ1-2, is EAGVAQSPRYKIIEKRQSVAFWCNPISGHATLYWYQQILGQGPKLLIQFQNNGVVDDSQLPKDRFSAERLKGVDSTLKIQPAKLEDSAVYLCASSPPGQGAYGYTFGSGTRLTVV.

As regards this clone: This may stem from a read error, because a much larger clone lies one nucleotide away. This chain uses TRBV7-9 with TRBJ2-5, with a weak D call TRBD2 (5 bases). The CDR3 has 12 residues. V lost 11 bases, J lost 3 bases, and 13 bases lay in between. From germline, CDR1 is SEHNR and CDR2 FQNEAQ (reference sequence). As DNA, the CDR3 is TGTGCCGGCGAAAGCGGAGAAGAGACCCAGTACTTC. It codes for CAGESGEETQYF.